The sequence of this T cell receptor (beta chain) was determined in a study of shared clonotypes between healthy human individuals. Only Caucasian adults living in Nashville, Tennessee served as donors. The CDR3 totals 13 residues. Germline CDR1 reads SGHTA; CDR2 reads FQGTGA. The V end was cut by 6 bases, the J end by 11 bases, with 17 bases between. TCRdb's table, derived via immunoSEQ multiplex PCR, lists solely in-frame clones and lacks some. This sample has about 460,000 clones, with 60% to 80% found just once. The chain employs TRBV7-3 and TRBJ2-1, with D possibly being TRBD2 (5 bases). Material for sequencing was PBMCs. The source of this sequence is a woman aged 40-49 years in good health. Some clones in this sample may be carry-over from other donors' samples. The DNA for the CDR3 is TGTGCCAGCAGGCAGTGGAATAGCGAGAAGCAGTTCTTC. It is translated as CASRQWNSEKQFF.